The 22 T cell receptor beta chains presented below share a single source sample, sequenced in a study of cytomegalovirus exposure and HLA in healthy donors (dated by TCRdb to between 2016 and 2019). Library preparation used the immunoSEQ multiplex PCR assay. TCRdb took over this immuneACCESS table, retaining in-frame rearrangements with V and J assigned. Such tables are incomplete; in checked studies, under half of the missing clones stem from an unresolved V gene, and the remainder is unexplained. For this sample the table gives about 180,000 clones, of which less than 85% were detected only once. The ten biggest clones cover roughly 15% of the sample. The sequenced material came from PBMCs. The receptors shown here come from a man aged 18 to 29 in good health and CMV-seropositive.

The rearrangement joins TRBV15 to TRBJ1-1, with 8 bases aligning to TRBD1. The CDR3 has 13 amino acids. V lost 3 bases to trimming and J lost 6 bases; unmatched junction nucleotides: 3. The germline CDR1 and CDR2 sequences are LNHNV and YYDKDF (reference sequence). CDR3 DNA: TGTGCCACCAGCAGCGGACAGGGCCCTGAAGCTTTCTTT. Its translation is CATSSGQGPEAFF.

V is TRBV5-5 and J is TRBJ2-7; the match to TRBD1 covers 7 bases. The CDR3 spans 17 residues. CDR1 is SGHKS and CDR2 is YYEKEE in the germline V gene (reference sequence). With 4 bases clipped from V and 2 bases from J, the junction kept 15 bases outside the gene matches. The CDR3 is CASSPSPRQGKTYEQYF. DNA for the CDR3: TGTGCCAGCAGCCCCAGCCCCAGACAGGGTAAGACCTACGAGCAGTACTTC.

J is TRBJ2-3 and V is TRBV4-1, with a tentative D call TRBD2 (5 bases). The CDR3 loop spans 13 amino acids. Germline V gene sequence: CDR1 MGHRA, CDR2 YSYEKL. Trimming left V 0 bases short and J 10 bases short, with 11 bases between. CDR3 coding DNA: TGCGCCAGCAGCCAAGAAGCGGCGGAAGCGCAGTATTTT. It codes for CASSQEAAEAQYF.

DNA for the CDR3: TGCGCCAGCAGCTCCGGACAGGGTGGGACCGGGGAGCTGTTTTTT. Protein product: CASSSGQGGTGELFF. J is TRBJ2-2 and V is TRBV5-1; 8 positions agree with TRBD1. The CDR3 totals 15 residues. The V gene end was trimmed by 3 bases and the J gene end by 5 bases; junction bases not matched to a gene: 6. The germline CDR1 and CDR2 sequences are SGHRS and YFSETQ.

This chain joins TRBV29-1 and TRBJ2-4; D might be TRBD2 (6 bases). The germline CDR1 and CDR2 sequences are SQVTM and ANQGSEA. The CDR3 is 11 amino acids. The V gene lost 6 bases and the J gene lost 6 bases, with 9 bases spanning the gap. The CDR3: CSVAGLNIQYF. In DNA, the CDR3 is TGCAGCGTCGCGGGGCTAAACATTCAGTACTTC.

This clone was counted a single time. The V and J genes are TRBV7-2 and TRBJ2-7; 8 bases map to TRBD2. Germline lookup yields CDR1 SGHTA and CDR2 FQGNSA. The CDR3 has 14 amino acids. V gave up 5 bases and J gave up 7 bases; unmatched junction bases: 10. The CDR3 region is CASSRRGGSAEQYF. The CDR3 DNA is TGTGCCAGCAGCCGCCGGGGGGGTTCGGCTGAGCAGTACTTC.

The rearrangement links TRBV29-1 to TRBJ2-2, with 9 bases identical to TRBD1. J lost 5 bases, V lost 2 bases, and 6 bases had no gene match. CDR1 is SQVTM, CDR2 ANQGSEA, per germline. This CDR3 is 15 amino acids long. CDR3 in DNA: TGCAGCGTTGAACCACACGGGACAGGGACCGGGGAGCTGTTTTTT. Its translation: CSVEPHGTGTGELFF.

The CDR3 DNA sequence: TGTGCCAGTAGTAGACACAGGGGCGTCACTGAAGCTTTCTTT. It translates to CASSRHRGVTEAFF. The chain joins TRBV19 to TRBJ1-1; TRBD1 agrees at 7 bases. This CDR3 is 14 amino acids long. The trim removed 4 bases at V and 4 bases at J, leaving 6 bases unmatched. CDR1 and CDR2 (germline): LNHDA, SQIVND (reference sequence). The variable domain in full, with the rest retrieved from reference TRBV19 and TRBJ1-1, is DGGITQSPKYLFRKEGQNVTLSCEQNLNHDAMYWYRQDPGQGLRLIYYSQIVNDFQKGDIAEGYSVSREKKESFPLTVTSAQKNPTAFYLCASSRHRGVTEAFFGQGTRLTVV.

CDR3 protein: CASSLFGGSNQPQHF. Here the CDR3 DNA reads TGTGCCAGCAGTTTATTTGGGGGGAGCAATCAGCCCCAGCATTTT. This chain links TRBV27 with TRBJ1-5, with D perhaps matching TRBD1 (5 bases). V lost 1 base, J lost 1 base, and 8 bases lay in between. Germline lookup yields CDR1 MNHEY and CDR2 SMNVEV (reference sequence). The CDR3 is made up of 15 amino acids.

This rearrangement joins TRBV4-2 to TRBJ2-7; 8 bases fit TRBD1. V lost 0 bases, J lost 4 bases, and 5 bases stayed unmatched. Per the germline V gene, CDR1 is LGHNA and CDR2 is YNFKEQ. This CDR3 is built from 15 residues. CDR3 sequence reads: CASSQEVQGAYEQYF. The CDR3 DNA sequence: TGTGCCAGCAGCCAAGAAGTGCAGGGGGCGTACGAGCAGTACTTC.

V and J are TRBV4-1 and TRBJ2-7; 11 bases match TRBD2. Germline-derived CDR1 and CDR2 are MGHRA and YSYEKL. The ends lost 5 bases at V and 4 bases at J; junction bases unmatched: 7. This CDR3 spans 15 amino acids. In DNA, the CDR3 is TGCGCCAGCAGCTCACCGGGACTAGCGGAATACGAGCAGTACTTC. Its translation is CASSSPGLAEYEQYF.

The gene calls are TRBV5-1 and TRBJ2-2; TRBD2 agrees at 10 bases. Germline loops: CDR1 SGHRS, CDR2 YFSETQ. Unmatched junction bases numbered 4, after V lost 4 bases and J lost 1 base. The CDR3 has 16 residues. CDR3 sequence: CASSPSSGGNTGELFF. In DNA form, the CDR3 reads TGCGCCAGCAGCCCGTCTAGCGGGGGGAACACCGGGGAGCTGTTTTTT.

This clone has just a few counts. The chain joins TRBV9 to TRBJ1-2; TRBD1 aligns across 8 bases. From germline, CDR1 is SGDLS and CDR2 YYNGEE. The CDR3 spans 13 residues. Losses at the gene ends were 3 bases for V and 6 bases for J; bases not matched to a gene: 4. The CDR3 DNA reads TGTGCCAGCAGCGCGACAGGGGTGGATGGCTACACCTTC. It codes for CASSATGVDGYTF.

This sequence joins TRBV7-2 and TRBJ1-1, with D unclear. Germline loops: CDR1 SGHTA, CDR2 FQGNSA. The CDR3 is made up of 13 amino acids. The germline V and J ends were trimmed by 3 bases and 7 bases, with 12 bases remaining between them. The chain's CDR3 is CASSFNSPREAFF. The CDR3 coding sequence is TGTGCCAGCAGCTTTAATAGCCCCCGTGAAGCTTTCTTT.

The V call is TRBV27, the J call TRBJ2-3; D perhaps matches TRBD2 (6 bases). The CDR3 is made up of 14 amino acids. Trimming left V 7 bases short and J 4 bases short, with 15 bases between. Germline V gene lookup returns CDR1 MNHEY and CDR2 SMNVEV (reference sequence). CDR3 in DNA: TGTGCCAGCACTCTTTCGGCTAGCGCAGATACGCAGTATTTT. It is translated as CASTLSASADTQYF.

V is TRBV28 and J is TRBJ2-3; D is perhaps TRBD2 (5 bases). In germline, CDR1 is MDHEN, CDR2 SYDVKM. The CDR3 totals 13 residues. Deletions cut 8 bases from V and 5 bases from J, with 14 bases between. CDR3 DNA sequence: TGTGCCAGCTCCGGCGGAGGTTTAGATACGCAGTATTTT. Translation: CASSGGGLDTQYF.

The rearrangement links TRBV6-5 to TRBJ1-1, with D uncertain. This CDR3 region has 15 residues. Germline assignment: CDR1 MNHEY and CDR2 SVGAGI. Trimming shortened V by 0 bases and J by 0 bases, and 8 bases separated the two germline ends. This chain's CDR3 is CASSYSESLNTEAFF. In DNA, the CDR3 is TGTGCCAGCAGTTACTCGGAGAGCTTGAACACTGAAGCTTTCTTT.

This chain joins TRBV9 and TRBJ1-4; no reliable D call. Trimming removed 1 base from V and 5 bases from J, with 6 bases in between. The V gene's germline CDR1 is SGDLS and CDR2 YYNGEE. This CDR3 has 13 amino acids. The CDR3 protein is CASSVSPNEKLFF. In DNA form, the CDR3 reads TGTGCCAGCAGCGTATCTCCCAATGAAAAACTGTTTTTT.

The chain is built from TRBV7-2 and TRBJ2-3; D uncertain. The CDR3 length is 14 residues. Germline-derived CDR1 and CDR2 are SGHTA and FQGNSA. Trimming cost V 0 bases and J 1 base, with 5 bases left between them. The CDR3 sequence is CASSLARRTDTQYF. In DNA, the CDR3 is TGTGCCAGCAGCTTAGCGAGGCGCACAGATACGCAGTATTTT.

The rearrangement joins TRBV5-1 to TRBJ2-7; TRBD2 matches at 10 bases. The J segment lost 6 bases and the V segment lost 4 bases, leaving 7 bases of the junction unmatched. Looked up from germline, CDR1 is SGHRS and CDR2 is YFSETQ. This CDR3 has 14 residues. In nucleotides, the CDR3 is TGCGCCAGCAGCCAAGGACTAGCGGTATCCGAGCAGTACTTC. It encodes CASSQGLAVSEQYF. Based on the CDR3 plus reference TRBV5-1 and TRBJ2-7, the full variable domain is KAGVTQTPRYLIKTRGQQVTLSCSPISGHRSVSWYQQTPGQGLQFLFEYFSETQRNKGNFPGRFSGRQFSNSRSEMNVSTLELGDSALYLCASSQGLAVSEQYFGPGTRLTVT.

The chain recombines TRBV5-5 with TRBJ1-6; 7 nucleotides line up with TRBD1. The germline gives CDR1 SGHKS, CDR2 YYEKEE (reference sequence). The CDR3 is 15 amino acids. The V gene end was trimmed by 4 bases and the J gene end by 7 bases; junction bases not matched to a gene: 8. The DNA for the CDR3 is TGTGCCAGCAGCCACCTTGGGACAGTGAATTCACCCCTCCACTTT. It codes for CASSHLGTVNSPLHF.

The count of this clone is one. The chain combines TRBV6-5 with TRBJ1-4; 10 bases fit TRBD1. This CDR3 is built from 13 residues. Per the germline V gene, CDR1 is MNHEY and CDR2 is SVGAGI. Germline trimming cut 10 bases from V and 7 bases from J; bases unmatched to any gene: 6. CDR3 coding DNA: TGTGCCACCTCGACAGGGGGCATTGAAAAACTGTTTTTT. Encoded protein: CATSTGGIEKLFF.